The clone carrying this TCR beta chain has only one observation. No antigen is known for it. This specimen belongs to a study of shared clonotypes between healthy human individuals. General study points: The sole specimen, blood, was sampled, and tissue repertoires likely differ.

It was at deep level that the assay was run. Data came from immunoSEQ multiplex PCR; TCRdb stores just in-frame clones and leaves some out. The table shows 2 million to 2.5 million clones, with almost 96% occurring only once. Germline V gene lookup returns CDR1 DFQATT and CDR2 SNEGSKA (reference sequence). V shed 3 bases, J shed 10 bases, and the junction held 6 bases outside the gene matches. CDR3 size: 11 residues. The chain carries TRBV20-1 and TRBJ2-7; 7 bases fit TRBD2. What was sequenced was naive CD4+ T cells sorted from blood. Subset defined: CD45RA+ positively selected. The TCR comes from a man between 18 and 35 years old in good health. In nucleotides, the CDR3 is TGCAGTGCTAGTACCTTGACTAGCCAGTACTTC. This gives the protein CSASTLTSQYF.